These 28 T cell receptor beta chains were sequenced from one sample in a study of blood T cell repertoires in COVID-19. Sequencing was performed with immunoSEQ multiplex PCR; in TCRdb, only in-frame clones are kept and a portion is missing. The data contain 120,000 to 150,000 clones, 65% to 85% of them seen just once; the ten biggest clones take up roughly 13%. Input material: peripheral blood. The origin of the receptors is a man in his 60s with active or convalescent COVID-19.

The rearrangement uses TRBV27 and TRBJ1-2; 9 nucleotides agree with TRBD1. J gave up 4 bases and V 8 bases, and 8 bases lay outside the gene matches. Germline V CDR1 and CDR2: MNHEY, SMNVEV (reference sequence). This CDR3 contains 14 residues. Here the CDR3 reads CASGDRDRVYGYTF. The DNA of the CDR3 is TGTGCCAGCGGCGACCGGGACAGGGTCTATGGCTACACCTTC.

CDR3 DNA sequence: TGTGCCAGCAGTGGGGACAGCCTTAATGAAAAACTGTTTTTT. It specifies CASSGDSLNEKLFF. V and J are TRBV28 and TRBJ1-4, with TRBD1 matching 7 bases. Trimming at V came to 5 bases and at J to 4 bases, leaving 4 bases not matched to a gene. Germline V gene sequence: CDR1 MDHEN, CDR2 SYDVKM. The CDR3 runs to 14 residues.

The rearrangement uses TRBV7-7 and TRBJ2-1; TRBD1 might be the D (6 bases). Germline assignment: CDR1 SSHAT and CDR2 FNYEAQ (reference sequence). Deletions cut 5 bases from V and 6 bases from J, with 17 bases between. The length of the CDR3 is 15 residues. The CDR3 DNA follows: TGTGCCAGCAGCCCCTCCCCAGGACAGCCCAATGAGCAGTTCTTC. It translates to CASSPSPGQPNEQFF.

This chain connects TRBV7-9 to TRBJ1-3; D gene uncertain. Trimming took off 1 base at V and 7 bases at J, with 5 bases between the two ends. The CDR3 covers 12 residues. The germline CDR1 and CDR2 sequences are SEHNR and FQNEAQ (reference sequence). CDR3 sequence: CASSLVSNTIYF. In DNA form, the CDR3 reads TGTGCCAGCAGCTTAGTTAGCAACACCATATATTTT.

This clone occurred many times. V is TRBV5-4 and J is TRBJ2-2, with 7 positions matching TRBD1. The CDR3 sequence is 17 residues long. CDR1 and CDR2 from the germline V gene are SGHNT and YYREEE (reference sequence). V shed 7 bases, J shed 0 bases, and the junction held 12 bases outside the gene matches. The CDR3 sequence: CASGPNTGVSNTGELFF. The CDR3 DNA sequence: TGTGCCAGCGGGCCTAATACAGGGGTTTCGAACACCGGGGAGCTGTTTTTT.

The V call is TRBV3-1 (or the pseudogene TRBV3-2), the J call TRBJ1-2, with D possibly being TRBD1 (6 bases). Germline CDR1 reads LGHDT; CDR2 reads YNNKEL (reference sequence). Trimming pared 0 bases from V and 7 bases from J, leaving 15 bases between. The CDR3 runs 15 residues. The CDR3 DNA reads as TGTGCCAGCAGCCAAGATGCGGCGGGGGCTTCTGGCTACACCTTC. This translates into CASSQDAAGASGYTF.

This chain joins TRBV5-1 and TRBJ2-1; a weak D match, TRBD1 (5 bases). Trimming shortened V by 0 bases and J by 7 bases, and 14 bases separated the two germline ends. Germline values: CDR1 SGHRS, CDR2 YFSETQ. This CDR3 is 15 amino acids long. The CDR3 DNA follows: TGCGCCAGCAGCTTGGGGGGCGGTCCCAGGAATGAGCAGTTCTTC. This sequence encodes CASSLGGGPRNEQFF. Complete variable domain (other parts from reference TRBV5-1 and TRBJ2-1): KAGVTQTPRYLIKTRGQQVTLSCSPISGHRSVSWYQQTPGQGLQFLFEYFSETQRNKGNFPGRFSGRQFSNSRSEMNVSTLELGDSALYLCASSLGGGPRNEQFFGPGTRLTVL.

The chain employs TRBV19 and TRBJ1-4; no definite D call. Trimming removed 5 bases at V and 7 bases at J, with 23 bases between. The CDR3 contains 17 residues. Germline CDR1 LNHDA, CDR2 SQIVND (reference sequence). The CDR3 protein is CASSVSGRRKRSEKLFF. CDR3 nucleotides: TGTGCCAGTAGTGTGTCGGGGAGGAGAAAACGGAGTGAAAAACTGTTTTTT. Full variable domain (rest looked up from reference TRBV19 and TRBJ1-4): DGGITQSPKYLFRKEGQNVTLSCEQNLNHDAMYWYRQDPGQGLRLIYYSQIVNDFQKGDIAEGYSVSREKKESFPLTVTSAQKNPTAFYLCASSVSGRRKRSEKLFFGSGTQLSVL.

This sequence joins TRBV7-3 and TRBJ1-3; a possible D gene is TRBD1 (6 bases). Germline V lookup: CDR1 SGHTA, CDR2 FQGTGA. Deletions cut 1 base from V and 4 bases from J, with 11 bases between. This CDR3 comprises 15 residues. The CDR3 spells CASSLSSGVGNTIYF. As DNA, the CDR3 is TGTGCCAGCAGCTTAAGCTCAGGGGTCGGAAACACCATATATTTT.

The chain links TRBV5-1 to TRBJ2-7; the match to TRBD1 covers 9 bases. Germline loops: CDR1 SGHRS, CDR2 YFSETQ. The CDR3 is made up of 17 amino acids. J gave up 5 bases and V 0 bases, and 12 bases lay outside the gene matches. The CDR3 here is CASSLARGTGGVHEQYF. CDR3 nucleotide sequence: TGCGCCAGCAGCTTGGCCAGGGGAACAGGGGGCGTCCACGAGCAGTACTTC.

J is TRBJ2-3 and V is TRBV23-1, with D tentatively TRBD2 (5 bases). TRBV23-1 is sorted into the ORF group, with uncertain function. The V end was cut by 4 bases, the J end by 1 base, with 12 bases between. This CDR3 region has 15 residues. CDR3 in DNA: TGCGCCAGCAGTCCAACTAGGCGGTGCACAGATACGCAGTATTTT. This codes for CASSPTRRCTDTQYF.

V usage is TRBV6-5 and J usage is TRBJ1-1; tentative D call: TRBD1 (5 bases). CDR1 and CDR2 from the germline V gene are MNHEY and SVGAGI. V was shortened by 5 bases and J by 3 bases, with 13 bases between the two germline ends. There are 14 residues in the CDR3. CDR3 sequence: CASSLQGLDTEAFF. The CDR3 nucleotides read TGTGCCAGCAGTCTGCAGGGTTTGGACACTGAAGCTTTCTTT.

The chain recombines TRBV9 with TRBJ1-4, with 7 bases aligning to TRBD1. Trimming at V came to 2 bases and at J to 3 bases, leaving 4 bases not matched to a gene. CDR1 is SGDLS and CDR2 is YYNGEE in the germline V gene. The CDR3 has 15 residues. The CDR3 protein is CASSVAGTANEKLFF. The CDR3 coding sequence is TGTGCCAGCAGCGTGGCCGGGACAGCTAATGAAAAACTGTTTTTT.

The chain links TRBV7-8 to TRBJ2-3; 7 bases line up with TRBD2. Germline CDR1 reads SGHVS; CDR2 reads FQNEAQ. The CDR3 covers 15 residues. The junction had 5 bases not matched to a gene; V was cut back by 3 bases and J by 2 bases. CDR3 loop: CASSFPGRATDTQYF. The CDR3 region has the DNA TGTGCCAGCAGCTTTCCAGGGAGGGCCACAGATACGCAGTATTTT.

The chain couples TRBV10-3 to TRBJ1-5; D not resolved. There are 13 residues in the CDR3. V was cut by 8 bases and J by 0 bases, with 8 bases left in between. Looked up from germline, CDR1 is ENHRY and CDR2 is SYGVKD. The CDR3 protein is CAIGTASNQPQHF. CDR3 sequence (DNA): TGTGCCATCGGAACAGCTAGCAATCAGCCCCAGCATTTT.

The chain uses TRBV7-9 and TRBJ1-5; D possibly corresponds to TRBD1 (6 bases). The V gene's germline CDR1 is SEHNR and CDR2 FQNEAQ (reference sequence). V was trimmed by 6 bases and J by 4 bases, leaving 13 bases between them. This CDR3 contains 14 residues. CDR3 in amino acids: CASSSDSGNQPQHF. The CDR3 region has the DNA TGTGCCAGCAGTTCGGACAGTGGGAATCAGCCCCAGCATTTT.

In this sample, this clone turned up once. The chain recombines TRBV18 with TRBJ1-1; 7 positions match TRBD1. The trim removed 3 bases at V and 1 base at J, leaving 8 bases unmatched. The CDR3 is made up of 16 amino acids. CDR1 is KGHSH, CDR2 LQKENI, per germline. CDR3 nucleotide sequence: TGTGCCAGCTCACCCAATCCGGGACAGCAGAACACTGAAGCTTTCTTT. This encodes CASSPNPGQQNTEAFF.

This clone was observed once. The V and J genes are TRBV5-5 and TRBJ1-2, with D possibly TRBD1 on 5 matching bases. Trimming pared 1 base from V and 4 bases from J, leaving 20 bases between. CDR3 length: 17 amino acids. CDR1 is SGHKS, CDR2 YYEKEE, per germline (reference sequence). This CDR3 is CASSLRVQGVLGYGYTF. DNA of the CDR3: TGTGCCAGCAGCTTGAGAGTACAAGGGGTTCTAGGCTATGGCTACACCTTC. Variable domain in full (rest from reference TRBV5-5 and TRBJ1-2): DAGVTQSPTHLIKTRGQQVTLRCSPISGHKSVSWYQQVLGQGPQFIFQYYEKEERGRGNFPDRFSARQFPNYSSELNVNALLLGDSALYLCASSLRVQGVLGYGYTFGSGTRLTVV.

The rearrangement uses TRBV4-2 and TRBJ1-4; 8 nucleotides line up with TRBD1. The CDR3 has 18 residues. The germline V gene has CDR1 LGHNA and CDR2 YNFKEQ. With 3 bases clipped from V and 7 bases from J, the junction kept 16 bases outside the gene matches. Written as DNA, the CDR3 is TGTGCCAGCAGCCATCCGAGAGGCACAGGGGGGGAACGTGAAAAACTGTTTTTT. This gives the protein CASSHPRGTGGEREKLFF.

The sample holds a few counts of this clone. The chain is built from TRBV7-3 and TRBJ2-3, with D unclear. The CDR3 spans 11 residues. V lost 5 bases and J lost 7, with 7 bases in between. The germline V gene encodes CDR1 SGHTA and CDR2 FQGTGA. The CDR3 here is CASSIGYTQYF. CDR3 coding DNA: TGTGCCAGCAGCATCGGGTATACGCAGTATTTT.

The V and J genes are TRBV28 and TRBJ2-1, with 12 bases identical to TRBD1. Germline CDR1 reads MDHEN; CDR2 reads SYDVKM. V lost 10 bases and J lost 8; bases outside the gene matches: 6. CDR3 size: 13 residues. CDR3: CATTGQGAHEQFF. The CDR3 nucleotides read TGTGCCACCACGGGACAGGGGGCACATGAGCAGTTCTTC. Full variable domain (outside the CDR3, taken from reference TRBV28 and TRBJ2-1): DVKVTQSSRYLVKRTGEKVFLECVQDMDHENMFWYRQDPGLGLRLIYFSYDVKMKEKGDIPEGYSVSREKKERFSLILESASTNQTSMYLCATTGQGAHEQFFGPGTRLTVL.

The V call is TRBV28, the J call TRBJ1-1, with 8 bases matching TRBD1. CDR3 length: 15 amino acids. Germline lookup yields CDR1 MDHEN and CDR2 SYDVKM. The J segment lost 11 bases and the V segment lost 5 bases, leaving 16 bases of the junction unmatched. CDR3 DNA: TGTGCCAGCAGTACGACAGGGGATGGGGCCACTTCTGCTTTCTTT. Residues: CASSTTGDGATSAFF. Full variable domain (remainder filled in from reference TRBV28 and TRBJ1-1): DVKVTQSSRYLVKRTGEKVFLECVQDMDHENMFWYRQDPGLGLRLIYFSYDVKMKEKGDIPEGYSVSREKKERFSLILESASTNQTSMYLCASSTTGDGATSAFFGQGTRLTVV.

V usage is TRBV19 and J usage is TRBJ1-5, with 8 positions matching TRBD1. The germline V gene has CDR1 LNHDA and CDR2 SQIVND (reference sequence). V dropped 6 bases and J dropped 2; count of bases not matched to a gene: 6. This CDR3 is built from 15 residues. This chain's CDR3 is CASSDRGGGNQPQHF. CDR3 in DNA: TGTGCCAGTAGCGACAGGGGTGGGGGCAATCAGCCCCAGCATTTT.

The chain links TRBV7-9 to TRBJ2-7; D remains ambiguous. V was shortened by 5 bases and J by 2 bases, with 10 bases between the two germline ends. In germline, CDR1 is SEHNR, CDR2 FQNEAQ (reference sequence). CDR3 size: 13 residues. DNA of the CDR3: TGTGCCAGCAGCCCCGCGGCAGCCTACGAGCAGTACTTC. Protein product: CASSPAAAYEQYF.

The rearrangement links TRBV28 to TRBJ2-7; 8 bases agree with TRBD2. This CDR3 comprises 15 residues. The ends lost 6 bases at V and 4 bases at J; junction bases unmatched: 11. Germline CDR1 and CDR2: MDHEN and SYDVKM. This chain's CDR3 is CASRPSQAGAYEQYF. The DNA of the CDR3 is TGTGCCAGCAGACCCTCGCAAGCGGGAGCGTACGAGCAGTACTTC.

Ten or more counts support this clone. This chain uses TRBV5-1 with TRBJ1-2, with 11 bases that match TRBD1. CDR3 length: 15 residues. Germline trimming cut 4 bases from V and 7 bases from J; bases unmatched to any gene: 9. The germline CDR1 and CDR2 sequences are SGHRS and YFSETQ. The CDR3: CASSADPGTGGGYTF. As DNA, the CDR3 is TGCGCCAGCAGCGCGGACCCGGGGACAGGGGGTGGCTACACCTTC.

The DNA of the CDR3 is TGCGCCAGCAGGGGACAGACCCATTACGAGCAGTACTTC. Its protein is CASRGQTHYEQYF. The J gene is TRBJ2-7, the V gene TRBV10-2, with 7 bases that match TRBD1. CDR1 WSHSY and CDR2 SAAADI come from the germline V gene. The J segment lost 4 bases and the V segment lost 6 bases, leaving 6 bases of the junction unmatched. The CDR3 is made up of 13 amino acids.

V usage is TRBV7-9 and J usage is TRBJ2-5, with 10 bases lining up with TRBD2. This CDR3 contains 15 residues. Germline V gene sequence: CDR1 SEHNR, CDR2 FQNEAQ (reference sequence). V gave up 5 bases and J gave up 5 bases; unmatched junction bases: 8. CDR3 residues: CASSPSGRFWETQYF. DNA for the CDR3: TGTGCCAGCAGCCCTAGCGGGAGATTCTGGGAGACCCAGTACTTC.